The sequence of this T cell receptor beta chain was determined in a study of blood T cell repertoires in COVID-19. Libraries were prepared by immunoSEQ multiplex PCR; TCRdb keeps only in-frame clonotypes and omits some of them. The sample lists about 170,000 clones, 80% to 90% occurring once. The germline gives CDR1 SQVTM, CDR2 ANQGSEA. The CDR3 is made up of 12 amino acids. V lost 6 bases, J lost 7 bases, and 15 bases lay in between. Sequenced sample: peripheral blood. The TCR comes from a woman in her 70s who had recovered from COVID-19. The chain is built from TRBV29-1 and TRBJ1-1; D is uncertain. CDR3 sequence reads: CSVVGPIIEAFF. The CDR3 region has the DNA TGCAGCGTCGTGGGCCCCATTATTGAAGCTTTCTTT. Based on the CDR3 plus reference TRBV29-1 and TRBJ1-1, the full variable domain is SAVISQKPSRDICQRGTSLTIQCQVDSQVTMMFWYRQQPGQSLTLIATANQGSEATYESGFVIDKFPISRPNLTFSTLTVSNMSPEDSSIYLCSVVGPIIEAFFGQGTRLTVV.